This T cell receptor beta chain is from a study of T cell responses to AZD1222 COVID-19 vaccine. Losses at the gene ends were 4 bases for V and 9 bases for J; bases not matched to a gene: 7. Looked up from germline, CDR1 is SGDLS and CDR2 is YYNGEE. The CDR3 runs to 14 residues. Using immunoSEQ multiplex PCR, the repertoire was profiled, and TCRdb retains in-frame clones only, with some absent. The sample yields roughly 99,000 clones, about 85% seen once. The chain combines TRBV9 with TRBJ1-6; 7 positions agree with TRBD1. The sample consisted of peripheral blood, taken on day 0 of AZD1222 vaccination. The receptor was isolated from an adult in good health. Written as DNA, the CDR3 is TGTGCCAGCAGCTACTGGGACAGTGCTTCACCCCTCCACTTT. Its translation is CASSYWDSASPLHF.